What follows are 17 T cell receptor beta chains derived from one specimen sequenced in a study of T cell repertoires in cytomegalovirus infection. No cognate antigen is known for these TCRs. TCRdb ran MiXCR on the reads and lists one entry per CDR3 protein. The table lists 55,000 to 70,000 distinct CDR3 sequences, roughly a third of them singletons. Source material: PBMCs, sequenced either directly or after in vitro stimulation (not recorded which). Receptor source: a human donor in good health (CMV status not recorded). Some clones in this sample may be carry-over from other donors' samples.

The rearrangement uses TRBV4-1 and TRBJ1-1, with 7 bases matching TRBD1. Unmatched junction bases numbered 18, after V lost 4 bases and J lost 10 bases. The CDR3 runs to 16 residues. Germline CDR1 reads MGHRA; CDR2 reads YSYEKL. CDR3 bases: TGCGCCAGCAGCCCCTCTCGCGAAGGGGGCGCGTTTGGAGCTTTCTTT. Translating gives CASSPSREGGAFGAFF.

This clonotype has just a few counts. The chain has TRBV2 and TRBJ2-5; TRBD2 matches at 7 bases. The germline CDR1 and CDR2 sequences are SNHLY and FYNNEI. Unmatched junction bases numbered 4, after V lost 4 bases and J lost 5 bases. The CDR3 length is 13 residues. The CDR3 nucleotides read TGTGCCAGCAGTGGACTAGCCGGGGAGACCCAGTACTTC. Protein sequence: CASSGLAGETQYF.

This clonotype was counted only a few times. The V call is TRBV27, the J call TRBJ1-1, with D possibly TRBD1 on 5 matching bases. Germline CDR1 MNHEY, CDR2 SMNVEV (reference sequence). V was shortened by 5 bases and J by 10 bases, with 11 bases between the two germline ends. This CDR3 contains 11 residues. CDR3 protein: CASSLGHLAFF. Here the CDR3 DNA reads TGTGCCAGCAGTCTAGGACACCTAGCTTTCTTT.

This clonotype was seen only a few times. The J gene is TRBJ2-3, the V gene TRBV6-2 or TRBV6-3; perhaps TRBD2 as D (6 bases). The CDR3 runs to 15 residues. The V gene lost 0 bases and the J gene lost 6 bases, with 13 bases spanning the gap. Germline CDR1 is MNHEY and CDR2 is SVGEGT. Written as DNA, the CDR3 is TGTGCCAGCAGTTACTCGACTAGTGTATCTGATACGCAGTATTTT. Translating it yields CASSYSTSVSDTQYF.

The table lists this clonotype with a few counts. The gene calls are TRBV6-8 and TRBJ2-7; 8 nucleotides align to TRBD2. CDR3 length: 15 residues. V was pared by 5 bases and J by 0 bases, with 6 bases of the junction left unmatched. Germline values: CDR1 MNHGY, CDR2 SAAAGT. The CDR3, as DNA: TGTGCCAGCAGTCGGGGGGGGAAAAGCTCCTACGAGCAGTACTTC. Its protein is CASSRGGKSSYEQYF.

The chain carries TRBV7-8 and TRBJ2-2; D is unresolved. The CDR3 has 15 residues. Trimming took 7 bases from V and 2 from J, leaving 14 bases between them. The germline CDR1 and CDR2 sequences are SGHVS and FQNEAQ. The CDR3 is CASTLGWSNTGELFF. In nucleotides, the CDR3 is TGTGCCAGCACCCTTGGGTGGTCAAACACCGGGGAGCTGTTTTTT. The full variable domain, with the rest looked up from reference TRBV7-8 and TRBJ2-2, is GAGVSQSPRYKVAKRGQDVALRCDPISGHVSLFWYQQALGQGPEFLTYFQNEAQLDKSGLPSDRFFAERPEGSVSTLKIQRTQQEDSAVYLCASTLGWSNTGELFFGEGSRLTVL.

A few counts support this clonotype. The J gene is TRBJ1-6, the V gene TRBV3-1, with D hard to call. CDR3 length: 18 amino acids. Germline loops: CDR1 LGHDT, CDR2 YNNKEL (reference sequence). The V end was cut by 1 base, the J end by 10 bases, with 23 bases between. The CDR3 loop reads CASSQGPGSYIRGSPLHF. CDR3 in DNA: TGTGCCAGCAGCCAAGGCCCGGGCAGCTACATCCGGGGATCACCCCTCCACTTT. Drawing the rest from reference TRBV3-1 and TRBJ1-6, the complete variable domain is DTAVSQTPKYLVTQMGNDKSIKCEQNLGHDTMYWYKQDSKKFLKIMFSYNNKELIINETVPNRFSPKSPDKAHLNLHINSLELGDSAVYFCASSQGPGSYIRGSPLHFGNGTRLTVT.

This clonotype was seen only once. The rearrangement uses TRBV2 and TRBJ2-1; D unresolved. The germline gives CDR1 SNHLY, CDR2 FYNNEI. Trimming removed 6 bases at V and 3 bases at J, with 12 bases between. This CDR3 has 14 amino acids. The CDR3 DNA follows: TGTGCCAGCAGGCAACCTATCCACTACAATGAGCAGTTCTTC. Its protein is CASRQPIHYNEQFF.

This clonotype was counted only a few times. The chain recombines TRBV5-6 with TRBJ1-2; TRBD1 matches at 8 bases. The CDR3 loop spans 16 amino acids. V trimming: 4 bases; J trimming: 1 base; junction bases outside the gene matches: 9. The V gene's germline CDR1 is SGHDT and CDR2 YYEEEE. The CDR3 bases are TGTGCCAGCAGCCTACTTCGCGGACAGGGTAACTATGGCTACACCTTC. It is translated as CASSLLRGQGNYGYTF.

This clonotype showed up just a few times. The chain links TRBV6-1 to TRBJ1-2; tentative D call: TRBD1 (5 bases). This CDR3 is built from 13 residues. CDR1 and CDR2 (germline): MNHNS, SASEGT. With 6 bases removed from V and 8 bases from J, the gap between germline ends came to 16 bases. The CDR3 here is CASSQGPGRGYTF. The CDR3 DNA reads as TGTGCCAGCAGCCAGGGCCCGGGTCGAGGCTACACCTTC.

V usage is TRBV18 and J usage is TRBJ2-3; TRBD1 might be the D (5 bases). Germline CDR1 reads KGHSH; CDR2 reads LQKENI. The V end was cut by 5 bases, the J end by 5 bases, with 14 bases between. This CDR3 is 14 amino acids long. The CDR3 DNA sequence: TGTGCCAGCTCATCCAACAGGCAGCAAGATACGCAGTATTTT. This codes for CASSSNRQQDTQYF.

This clonotype was counted between two and nine times. The chain recombines TRBV7-6 with TRBJ2-1; D is uncertain. The germline V gene has CDR1 SGHVS and CDR2 FNYEAQ. The CDR3 loop spans 15 amino acids. Trimming stripped 1 base from V and 0 bases from J, with 7 bases between. The CDR3 nucleotides are TGTGCCAGCAGCTTAGAGGCCTTCTCCTACAATGAGCAGTTCTTC. Its protein product is CASSLEAFSYNEQFF.

The chain uses TRBV11-2 and TRBJ1-6, with 7 bases identical to TRBD1. Germline-derived CDR1 and CDR2 are SGHAT and FQNNGV. V was pared by 5 bases and J by 0 bases, with 7 bases of the junction left unmatched. The CDR3 runs 17 residues. The CDR3 protein is CASSKGQLSSYNSPLHF. The CDR3 DNA sequence: TGTGCCAGCAGCAAGGGACAGTTGAGCTCCTATAATTCACCCCTCCACTTT. The full variable domain, rest sourced from reference TRBV11-2 and TRBJ1-6, is EAGVAQSPRYKIIEKRQSVAFWCNPISGHATLYWYQQILGQGPKLLIQFQNNGVVDDSQLPKDRFSAERLKGVDSTLKIQPAKLEDSAVYLCASSKGQLSSYNSPLHFGNGTRLTVT.

The chain uses TRBV5-4 and TRBJ2-5; perhaps D is TRBD1 or TRBD2 (5 bases each). Trimming pared 0 bases from V and 3 bases from J, leaving 18 bases between. This CDR3 is built from 17 residues. Germline loops: CDR1 SGHNT, CDR2 YYREEE (reference sequence). Written as DNA, the CDR3 is TGTGCCAGCAGCTTGGTCGGGTCCGGGGCGGAGGAAGAGACCCAGTACTTC. Encoded protein: CASSLVGSGAEEETQYF. The full variable domain, in which reference TRBV5-4 and TRBJ2-5 provide the parts outside the CDR3, is ETGVTQSPTHLIKTRGQQVTLRCSSQSGHNTVSWYQQALGQGPQFIFQYYREEENGRGNFPPRFSGLQFPNYSSELNVNALELDDSALYLCASSLVGSGAEEETQYFGPGTRLLVL.

This clonotype appeared a few times. The gene calls are TRBV30 and TRBJ2-5; 10 bases match TRBD1. The CDR3 contains 15 residues. V was pared by 4 bases and J by 5 bases, with 10 bases of the junction left unmatched. In germline, CDR1 is GTSNPN, CDR2 SVGIG (reference sequence). CDR3 nucleotides: TGTGCCTGGAATCCGTGGGACAGGGGTGTGGAGACCCAGTACTTC. Translating gives CAWNPWDRGVETQYF.

The V and J genes are TRBV20-1 and TRBJ1-1, with D tentatively TRBD1 (6 bases). The CDR3 is 12 residues long. In germline, CDR1 is DFQATT, CDR2 SNEGSKA (reference sequence). Trimming removed 4 bases at V and 3 bases at J, with 9 bases between. CDR3: CSANSGDTEAFF. The CDR3, as DNA: TGCAGTGCTAATTCAGGGGACACTGAAGCTTTCTTT.

The chain recombines TRBV20-1 with TRBJ1-2, with 8 bases that match TRBD1. The CDR3 runs to 13 residues. CDR1 and CDR2 from the germline V gene are DFQATT and SNEGSKA (reference sequence). Trimming at V came to 3 bases and at J to 4 bases, leaving 4 bases not matched to a gene. The CDR3 loop is CSASEGTGYGYTF. As DNA, the CDR3 is TGCAGTGCTAGCGAGGGGACAGGCTATGGCTACACCTTC.